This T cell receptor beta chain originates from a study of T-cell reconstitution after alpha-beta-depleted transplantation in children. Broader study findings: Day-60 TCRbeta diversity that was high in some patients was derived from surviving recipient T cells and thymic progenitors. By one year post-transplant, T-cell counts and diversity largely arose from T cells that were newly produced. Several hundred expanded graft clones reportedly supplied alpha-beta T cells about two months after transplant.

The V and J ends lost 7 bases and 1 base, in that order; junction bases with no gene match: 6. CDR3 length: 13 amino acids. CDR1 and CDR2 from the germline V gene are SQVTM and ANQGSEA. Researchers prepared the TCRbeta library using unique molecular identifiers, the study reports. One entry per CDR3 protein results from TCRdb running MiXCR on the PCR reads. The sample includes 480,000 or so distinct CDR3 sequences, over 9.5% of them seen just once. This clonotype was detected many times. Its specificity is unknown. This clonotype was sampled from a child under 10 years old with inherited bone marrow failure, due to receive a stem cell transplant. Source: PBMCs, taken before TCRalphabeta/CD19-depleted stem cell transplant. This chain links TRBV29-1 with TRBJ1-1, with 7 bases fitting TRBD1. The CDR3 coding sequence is TGCAGCGCCCGACGACAGGGGAACACTGAAGCTTTCTTT. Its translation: CSARRQGNTEAFF.